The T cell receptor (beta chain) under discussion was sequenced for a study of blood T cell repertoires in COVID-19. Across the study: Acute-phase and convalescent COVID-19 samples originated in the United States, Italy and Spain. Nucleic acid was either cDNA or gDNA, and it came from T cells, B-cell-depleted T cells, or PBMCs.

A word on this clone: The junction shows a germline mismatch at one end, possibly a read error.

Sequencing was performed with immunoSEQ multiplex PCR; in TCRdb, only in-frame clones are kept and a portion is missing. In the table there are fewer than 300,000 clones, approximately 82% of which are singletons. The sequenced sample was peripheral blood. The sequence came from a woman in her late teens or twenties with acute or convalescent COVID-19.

The CDR3 region has the DNA TGTGCTTGGAGTCTTCGGAGCGGACTAGCGGGAGTAATGTACGAGCAGTACTTC. Encoded protein: CAWSLRSGLAGVMYEQYF. The chain is built from TRBV30 and TRBJ2-7; 13 bases line up with TRBD2. Germline V gives CDR1 GTSNPN, CDR2 SVGIG (reference sequence). The CDR3 runs to 18 residues.